A single sample is the source of the 18 T cell receptor beta chains below, sequenced in a study of high-grade serous ovarian cancer treatment subgroups. Tumor samples were taken before definitive surgery or chemotherapy. Here immunoSEQ multiplex PCR was the method, and the copy in TCRdb shows in-frame clones only, minus some. The sample has fewer than 8,500 clones, about four fifths seen once. Sequencing was performed on tumor tissue. These receptors were collected from a human donor with high-grade serous ovarian cancer.

V and J are TRBV19 and TRBJ1-2; 10 positions match TRBD1. Germline CDR1 is LNHDA and CDR2 is SQIVND (reference sequence). The CDR3 has 15 amino acids. After removal of 5 bases from V and 4 bases from J, the junction contained 7 bases not matched to a gene. This chain's CDR3 is CASSSGGQGIYGYTF. DNA for the CDR3: TGTGCCAGTAGTTCCGGGGGACAGGGGATCTATGGCTACACCTTC.

This chain connects TRBV27 to TRBJ2-1, with a weak D call TRBD2 (6 bases). V lost 6 bases to trimming and J lost 0 bases, with 12 bases between them. Germline lookup yields CDR1 MNHEY and CDR2 SMNVEV (reference sequence). The CDR3 has 15 residues. CDR3 sequence (DNA): TGTGCCAGCAGCGGTGGGGGGATCTCCTACAATGAGCAGTTCTTC. Residues: CASSGGGISYNEQFF.

The V gene is TRBV25-1, the J gene TRBJ2-7, with 10 bases identical to TRBD1. This CDR3 spans 14 amino acids. Germline CDR1 reads MGHDK; CDR2 reads SYGVNS. With V trimmed by 9 bases and J by 3 bases, 8 bases remained unmatched. DNA of the CDR3: TGTGCCAGTAACGGACAGGGGGGGATCTACGAGCAGTACTTC. Protein: CASNGQGGIYEQYF.

The J gene is TRBJ1-6, the V gene TRBV6-5; 9 bases agree with TRBD1. The CDR3 extends over 15 amino acids. Germline V lookup: CDR1 MNHEY, CDR2 SVGAGI. The trim removed 6 bases at V and 9 bases at J, leaving 9 bases unmatched. Written as DNA, the CDR3 is TGTGCCAGCAGCAACGGACAGGGGCAGAGTTCACCCCTCCACTTT. Translation: CASSNGQGQSSPLHF.

The J gene is TRBJ2-2, the V gene TRBV12-5; D remains unclear. The CDR3 loop spans 14 amino acids. CDR1 and CDR2 from the germline V gene are LGHNT and FRNRAP. Trimming removed 2 bases from V and 0 bases from J, with 4 bases in between. The CDR3 DNA is TGTGCTAGTGGTTTGAGGCCGAACACCGGGGAGCTGTTTTTT. Protein sequence: CASGLRPNTGELFF.

The V and J genes are TRBV14 and TRBJ2-5; D unresolved. Germline V gene sequence: CDR1 SGHDN, CDR2 FVKESK. Trimming pared 4 bases from V and 5 bases from J, leaving 14 bases between. The CDR3 is 14 amino acids. The CDR3 region is CASSPDGYVETQYF. As DNA, the CDR3 is TGTGCCAGCAGCCCGGACGGCTACGTTGAGACCCAGTACTTC.

The chain joins TRBV5-4 to TRBJ2-3; D unresolved. V lost 1 base and J lost 0, with 15 bases in between. From germline, CDR1 is SGHNT and CDR2 YYREEE (reference sequence). This CDR3 has 17 amino acids. CDR3 residues: CASSLKGSRGSTDTQYF. CDR3 DNA sequence: TGTGCCAGCAGCTTGAAGGGTAGCCGAGGAAGCACAGATACGCAGTATTTT.

Details on this clone: This specimen includes other DNA sequences encoding the same CDR3. The chain recombines TRBV29-1 with TRBJ2-7; tentatively, D is TRBD2 (7 bases). This CDR3 has 14 residues. Germline V CDR1 and CDR2: SQVTM, ANQGSEA. With 6 bases removed from V and 3 bases from J, the gap between germline ends came to 18 bases. This chain's CDR3 is CSVYGGGTRYEQYF. The CDR3 DNA sequence: TGCAGCGTGTATGGGGGAGGGACACGCTACGAGCAGTACTTC.

The chain couples TRBV10-2 to TRBJ1-6, with D possibly matching TRBD1 (6 bases). V was shortened by 7 bases and J by 9 bases, with 13 bases between the two germline ends. The germline V gene has CDR1 WSHSY and CDR2 SAAADI. The CDR3 totals 13 residues. CDR3 coding DNA: TGCGCCAGCATCAGTCAACAGGGTTCACCCCTCCACTTT. Translation: CASISQQGSPLHF.

The chain uses TRBV6-5 and TRBJ1-1; no definite D call. V gave up 6 bases and J gave up 3 bases, with 8 bases separating them. This CDR3 has 12 amino acids. In germline, CDR1 is MNHEY, CDR2 SVGAGI. CDR3 nucleotides: TGTGCCAGCAGCCTCATTGACACTGAAGCTTTCTTT. Amino acid sequence: CASSLIDTEAFF.

Regarding this clone: The junction differs from germline at one of its ends, possibly a read error. This chain links TRBV19 with TRBJ2-2; 10 nucleotides align to TRBD1. CDR1 LNHDA and CDR2 SQIVND come from the germline V gene (reference sequence). The length of the CDR3 is 13 residues. The CDR3 nucleotides are TGTGCCAGTAGTATTATGAGGACAGGGGGGCTGTTTTTT. It is translated as CASSIMRTGGLFF.

The rearrangement uses TRBV20-1 and TRBJ1-1; possibly TRBD1 for D (5 bases). Germline CDR1 and CDR2: DFQATT and SNEGSKA (reference sequence). V lost 5 bases to trimming and J lost 6 bases, with 10 bases between them. This CDR3 contains 11 residues. CDR3 loop: CSAWQGAEAFF. The CDR3 DNA reads TGCAGTGCTTGGCAGGGCGCTGAAGCTTTCTTT.

The rearrangement links TRBV10-3 to TRBJ1-2; a possible D gene is TRBD1 (5 bases). Trimming pared 10 bases from V and 2 bases from J, leaving 17 bases between. The CDR3 is 14 amino acids. Germline assignment: CDR1 ENHRY and CDR2 SYGVKD. The DNA for the CDR3 is TGTGCCAGCAGCTTGACAGAGACCAACTATGGCTACACCTTC. Translating gives CASSLTETNYGYTF.

V usage is TRBV28 and J usage is TRBJ2-5; D gene uncertain. Germline CDR1 MDHEN, CDR2 SYDVKM. Between the trimmed V and J ends, which lost 6 bases and 2 bases, there was a span of 13 bases. There are 14 residues in the CDR3. CDR3 residues: CASSLAVIQETQYF. CDR3 DNA sequence: TGTGCCAGCAGCTTGGCTGTTATACAAGAGACCCAGTACTTC. The variable domain in full, completed from reference TRBV28 and TRBJ2-5, reads DVKVTQSSRYLVKRTGEKVFLECVQDMDHENMFWYRQDPGLGLRLIYFSYDVKMKEKGDIPEGYSVSREKKERFSLILESASTNQTSMYLCASSLAVIQETQYFGPGTRLLVL.

This clone has only a few counts. The chain joins TRBV10-1 to TRBJ2-7, with D possibly being TRBD1 (5 bases). V was clipped by 0 bases and J by 0 bases, with 6 bases between them. CDR1 is WNHNN and CDR2 is SYGVQD in the germline V gene (reference sequence). The CDR3 is made up of 14 amino acids. The CDR3 loop is CASSESGLSYEQYF. DNA for the CDR3: TGCGCCAGCAGTGAGTCGGGGCTCTCCTACGAGCAGTACTTC.

The count of this clone is one. The rearrangement uses TRBV7-9 and TRBJ2-7, with TRBD1 identical over 8 bases. Losses at the gene ends were 3 bases for V and 4 bases for J; bases not matched to a gene: 5. CDR1 is SEHNR and CDR2 is FQNEAQ in the germline V gene (reference sequence). The CDR3 has 14 residues. CDR3 DNA sequence: TGTGCCAGCAGCTTGGGGACAGGATCATACGAGCAGTACTTC. As protein: CASSLGTGSYEQYF. The entire variable domain, with the rest obtained from reference TRBV7-9 and TRBJ2-7, is as follows: DTGVSQNPRHKITKRGQNVTFRCDPISEHNRLYWYRQTLGQGPEFLTYFQNEAQLEKSRLLSDRFSAERPKGSFSTLEIQRTEQGDSAMYLCASSLGTGSYEQYFGPGTRLTVT.

The V and J genes are TRBV2 and TRBJ2-1; 12 positions agree with TRBD2. Germline loops: CDR1 SNHLY, CDR2 FYNNEI. This CDR3 spans 16 amino acids. V trimming: 1 base; J trimming: 4 bases; junction bases outside the gene matches: 2. CDR3 sequence reads: CASSEEGLAGYNEQFF. The CDR3 region has the DNA TGTGCCAGCAGTGAAGAGGGACTAGCGGGTTACAATGAGCAGTTCTTC.

This chain uses TRBV5-1 with TRBJ2-3; D remains unclear. The CDR3 runs 11 residues. Germline-derived CDR1 and CDR2 are SGHRS and YFSETQ. V was shortened by 2 bases and J by 2 bases, with 0 bases between the two germline ends. CDR3 region: CASSFTDTQYF. CDR3 DNA sequence: TGCGCCAGCAGCTTCACAGATACGCAGTATTTT.